This T cell receptor (beta chain) stems from a study of shared clonotypes between healthy human individuals. Original analysis: From ImmunoSEQ came sequences covering only the junction and carrying no quality scores, so filtering differed. Only in-frame clones appear in the TCRdb table, and some are missing; sequencing was by immunoSEQ multiplex PCR. V, J and clone size are taken as reported in that table, and D and trimming were inferred from the DNA itself. The data contain about 2.4 million clones, under 95% of them singletons. CDR1 SGHTA and CDR2 FQGNSA come from the germline V gene. V dropped 1 base and J dropped 3; count of bases not matched to a gene: 6. The CDR3 is 18 residues long.

Sequenced: naive CD4+ T cells from PBMCs. Subset described: CD45RA+ positively selected. This clonotype was sampled from a man younger than 30 in good health. Some clones in this sample may be carry-over from other donors' samples. The chain links TRBV7-2 to TRBJ2-7; 16 bases agree with TRBD2. This CDR3 is CASSLGVGLAGGGYEQYF. The DNA for the CDR3 is TGTGCCAGCAGCTTAGGGGTGGGACTAGCGGGAGGGGGCTACGAGCAGTACTTC.